This T cell receptor beta chain emerged from a study of identical twins. Findings of the study overall: Fewer insertions marked abundant cord blood beta clonotypes; young adult naive trended weakly, memory not at all.

Only a few counts were recorded for this clonotype. Its antigen is undetermined. The authors used template switching to add a universal primer site and gave cDNA unique molecular identifiers. TCRdb re-derived calls from the 5' RACE reads in MiXCR, one entry per CDR3 protein. The sample lists about 240,000 distinct CDR3 sequences; about 13% were seen once. This sample was also put to use in a study of yellow fever vaccine responses in identical twins. This second study says: Twins reportedly appeared to share part of their vaccine T cell response while keeping part individual.

The TCR originated in a woman aged 18-30 years in good health. The sample was memory (CD45RO+) T cells sorted from blood.

For the CDR3, the DNA is TGTGCCAGCAGCCTCCGGGCCCTTTACAATGAGCAGTTCTTC. Translated, it gives CASSLRALYNEQFF. The chain recombines TRBV7-2 with TRBJ2-1; D unclear. This CDR3 has 14 residues. V lost 5 bases and J lost 4, with 12 bases in between. Germline values: CDR1 SGHTA, CDR2 FQGNSA.